This T cell receptor (beta chain) is from a study of OX40 agonist ivuxolimab in advanced cancers. Study background: Ivuxolimab is a fully human IgG2 antibody that activates OX40 (CD134). Dose-escalation cases comprised hepatocellular carcinoma, melanoma, renal cell or head and neck cancer. Study conclusions and caveats: Partly responding patients at 0.1-3.0 mg/kg showed some of the smallest clonal expansion. With doses of 0.1 to 3.0 mg/kg, CD4+ and CD8+ blood T cells had undergone clonal expansion by week 6.

In regard to this clone: What it recognizes is unknown.

Assay: immunoSEQ multiplex PCR; the TCRdb copy retains only in-frame clones and omits some. The sample lists about 90,000 clones, approximately 91% seen once, with 0.33% in the top ten. V lost 2 bases to trimming and J lost 0 bases; unmatched junction nucleotides: 2. Germline values: CDR1 SGHTA, CDR2 FQGNSA. The CDR3 covers 16 residues. The receptor was isolated from an adult with an advanced solid tumor such as melanoma, head and neck, liver or kidney cancer. V gene TRBV7-2 combines with J gene TRBJ2-3; 10 bases fit TRBD2. The specimen was CD4+ or CD8+ T cells sorted from blood, collected in a trial of the OX40 agonist ivuxolimab. The CDR3 nucleotides read TGTGCCAGCAGCTTATCTAGCGGGAGAAGCACAGATACGCAGTATTTT. This codes for CASSLSSGRSTDTQYF.